Sequencing of this T cell receptor beta chain was carried out in a study of shared clonotypes between healthy human individuals. Turning to the study itself: Contributing individuals were two females and a few males aged 18 to 49.

The assay was immunoSEQ multiplex PCR, and TCRdb's table has in-frame clones only and misses some. The sample lists hundreds of thousands of clones, roughly 96% seen once, with about 0.12% in the top ten. Naive CD8 cells comprised CD45RO-negative, CCR7-positively selected cells, excluding terminally differentiated effector memory CD45RA+ cells. The sequence came from a young woman in good health. Input material: naive CD8+ T cells sorted from blood.

CDR3 region: CASSVFSGKGDEQFF. The DNA for the CDR3 is TGTGCCAGCAGCGTATTTAGCGGGAAGGGAGATGAGCAGTTCTTC. The chain couples TRBV9 to TRBJ2-1; 8 bases are shared with TRBD2. Trimming at V came to 1 base and at J to 8 bases, leaving 8 bases not matched to a gene. The CDR3 loop spans 15 amino acids. Per germline, CDR1 SGDLS and CDR2 YYNGEE.